The sequence of this TCR beta chain was determined in a study of T cells after yellow fever vaccination. This clonotype showed up many times. Its antigen is unidentified. Whole-study results and caveats: The booster saw the reappearance of most primary-vaccination clones (roughly 95% CD4, around 90% CD8).

Template-switching 5'RACE yielded the TCR cDNA; a universal primer site and UMIs were added in the process. One entry per CDR3 protein results from TCRdb running MiXCR on the 5' RACE reads. This sample yields under 250,000 distinct CDR3 sequences, of which 2.5% to 3.5% are seen a single time; 3.2% belongs to the top ten. Trimming shortened V by 0 bases and J by 5 bases, and 16 bases separated the two germline ends. The length of the CDR3 is 16 residues. Looked up from germline, CDR1 is LNHNV and CDR2 is YYDKDF (reference sequence). Sequencing used CD4+ T cells sorted from PBMCs, obtained 10 days after the yellow fever booster vaccination. The chain joins TRBV15 to TRBJ1-2, with D possibly matching TRBD1 (6 bases). The TCR was taken from a man aged 18 to 35 who received the YFV17D yellow fever vaccine. CDR3 residues: CATSRDRRGRIYGYTF. The DNA of the CDR3 is TGTGCCACCAGCAGAGATCGTCGGGGGCGGATTTATGGCTACACCTTC.